The 21 T cell receptor beta chains reported below all come from one sample, sequenced in a study of T cell responses to AZD1222 COVID-19 vaccine. TCRdb's table, derived via immunoSEQ multiplex PCR, lists solely in-frame clones and lacks some. The sample carries around 100,000 clones, more than 90% recorded once. The sequencing used peripheral blood, collected on day 0 of AZD1222 vaccination. The receptors derive from an adult in good health.

This chain links TRBV11-1 with TRBJ2-1, with 7 bases fitting TRBD2. This CDR3 has 13 amino acids. The V gene's germline CDR1 is SGHAT and CDR2 FQDESV (reference sequence). V was pared by 1 base and J by 8 bases, with 2 bases of the junction left unmatched. CDR3 region: CASSLGGRDEQFF. In DNA form, the CDR3 reads TGTGCCAGCAGCTTAGGTGGGAGGGATGAGCAGTTCTTC.

The genes are TRBV29-1 and TRBJ2-5; D remains ambiguous. Germline loops: CDR1 SQVTM, CDR2 ANQGSEA. Trimming removed 1 base from V and 5 bases from J, with 11 bases in between. The CDR3 is 13 amino acids. The CDR3 DNA follows: TGCAGCGTTGAAGGGGGTGGCTATGAGACCCAGTACTTC. It encodes CSVEGGGYETQYF.

The J gene is TRBJ2-7, the V gene TRBV30; the match to TRBD1 covers 10 bases. CDR3 length: 15 residues. J lost 5 bases, V lost 6 bases, and 13 bases had no gene match. From germline, CDR1 is GTSNPN and CDR2 SVGIG (reference sequence). CDR3 DNA sequence: TGTGCCTGCTTGACAGGGGGCGCAACGGGCGACGAGCAGTACTTC. Translation: CACLTGGATGDEQYF.

This chain uses TRBV18 with TRBJ1-6; D possibly corresponds to TRBD1 (5 bases). The CDR3 is 15 residues long. Trimming removed 2 bases from V and 10 bases from J, with 15 bases in between. Germline V CDR1 and CDR2: KGHSH, LQKENI. The CDR3 region is CASSPGAEGTSPLHF. CDR3 nucleotides: TGTGCCAGCTCACCAGGGGCAGAGGGGACGTCACCCCTCCACTTT.

The chain is built from TRBV27 and TRBJ1-1; TRBD1 is a possible D gene (6 bases). The CDR3 totals 15 residues. Germline V gives CDR1 MNHEY, CDR2 SMNVEV (reference sequence). V lost 2 bases to trimming and J lost 1 base, with 11 bases between them. CDR3 protein: CASSLRQVRNTEAFF. CDR3 nucleotide sequence: TGTGCCAGCAGTTTACGACAGGTGAGGAACACTGAAGCTTTCTTT.

The CDR3 reads CASSPRPKISETQYF. DNA for the CDR3: TGTGCCAGCAGCCCACGCCCCAAAATCTCGGAGACCCAGTACTTC. This chain connects TRBV4-2 to TRBJ2-5; unclear D gene. CDR1 and CDR2 (germline): LGHNA, YNFKEQ. CDR3 length: 15 residues. Between the trimmed V and J ends, which lost 4 bases and 5 bases, there was a span of 17 bases.

The chain links TRBV4-1 to TRBJ1-4, with 7 bases lining up with TRBD1. Germline values: CDR1 MGHRA, CDR2 YSYEKL. Trimming took 4 bases from V and 7 from J; bases not matched to a gene: 6. The CDR3 loop spans 14 amino acids. Here the CDR3 reads CASSPGQSSEKLFF. The CDR3 nucleotides read TGCGCCAGCAGCCCGGGACAGTCGAGTGAAAAACTGTTTTTT.

The rearrangement links TRBV19 to TRBJ2-5; maybe TRBD2 (5 bases). This CDR3 comprises 13 residues. Trimming stripped 5 bases from V and 2 bases from J, with 9 bases between. Germline assignment: CDR1 LNHDA and CDR2 SQIVND (reference sequence). CDR3 residues: CASSVSVQETQYF. The CDR3 nucleotides are TGTGCCAGTAGTGTTAGCGTACAAGAGACCCAGTACTTC. The whole variable domain, filled in from reference TRBV19 and TRBJ2-5, reads DGGITQSPKYLFRKEGQNVTLSCEQNLNHDAMYWYRQDPGQGLRLIYYSQIVNDFQKGDIAEGYSVSREKKESFPLTVTSAQKNPTAFYLCASSVSVQETQYFGPGTRLLVL.

The genes are TRBV19 and TRBJ2-1; 7 nucleotides match TRBD2. The CDR3 length is 17 residues. V shed 3 bases, J shed 3 bases, and the junction held 11 bases outside the gene matches. Germline V gene lookup returns CDR1 LNHDA and CDR2 SQIVND (reference sequence). The CDR3 nucleotides are TGTGCCAGTAGTATGGACCCCTCAGCGGGATTCTACAATGAGCAGTTCTTC. It codes for CASSMDPSAGFYNEQFF.

The J gene is TRBJ2-7, the V gene TRBV19, with D perhaps TRBD2 (6 bases). The CDR3 is 14 residues long. The germline V gene encodes CDR1 LNHDA and CDR2 SQIVND (reference sequence). V lost 5 bases and J lost 2, with 13 bases in between. CDR3 residues: CASSVDSGPYEQYF. CDR3 nucleotide sequence: TGTGCCAGTAGTGTCGACAGCGGGCCCTACGAGCAGTACTTC.

CDR3 in amino acids: CASSARTGADEQYF. CDR3 in DNA: TGTGCCAGCAGCGCTAGGACAGGGGCGGACGAGCAGTACTTC. This chain links TRBV7-6 with TRBJ2-7; TRBD1 aligns across 9 bases. Germline CDR1 SGHVS, CDR2 FNYEAQ. V dropped 5 bases and J dropped 5; count of bases not matched to a gene: 7. The CDR3 consists of 14 residues.

The chain carries TRBV19 and TRBJ2-1; 12 nucleotides line up with TRBD2. Losses at the gene ends were 8 bases for V and 0 bases for J; bases not matched to a gene: 2. In germline, CDR1 is LNHDA, CDR2 SQIVND (reference sequence). The CDR3 runs 15 residues. The CDR3: CASGLAGTSYNEQFF. CDR3 coding DNA: TGTGCCAGTGGACTAGCGGGGACCTCCTACAATGAGCAGTTCTTC. The full variable domain, completed using reference TRBV19 and TRBJ2-1, is DGGITQSPKYLFRKEGQNVTLSCEQNLNHDAMYWYRQDPGQGLRLIYYSQIVNDFQKGDIAEGYSVSREKKESFPLTVTSAQKNPTAFYLCASGLAGTSYNEQFFGPGTRLTVL.

The rearrangement links TRBV27 to TRBJ1-1, with D hard to call. V lost 2 bases to trimming and J lost 4 bases, with 14 bases between them. Looked up from germline, CDR1 is MNHEY and CDR2 is SMNVEV (reference sequence). The CDR3 runs to 15 residues. The DNA of the CDR3 is TGTGCCAGCAGTTTAAAGGCGGGTGGGAGCACTGAAGCTTTCTTT. Translation gives CASSLKAGGSTEAFF.

The chain links TRBV6-2 or TRBV6-3 to TRBJ2-7; no clear D. The CDR3 consists of 15 residues. Trimming stripped 3 bases from V and 1 base from J, with 13 bases between. Germline V CDR1 and CDR2: MNHEY, SVGEGT. The CDR3 bases are TGTGCCAGCAGTTATGTCCGGGTACTTTCCTACGAGCAGTACTTC. Protein sequence: CASSYVRVLSYEQYF.

The CDR3 sequence: CASSGRSICDQPQHF. The CDR3 bases are TGCGCCAGCAGTGGCCGGTCTATTTGTGATCAGCCCCAGCATTTT. The chain uses TRBV10-1 and TRBJ1-5; D is uncertain. The CDR3 consists of 15 residues. Trimming took off 4 bases at V and 5 bases at J, with 15 bases between the two ends. Germline V lookup: CDR1 WNHNN, CDR2 SYGVQD (reference sequence).

The chain uses TRBV6-5 and TRBJ1-2; maybe TRBD1 (5 bases). Germline V gives CDR1 MNHEY, CDR2 SVGAGI. V was clipped by 8 bases and J by 0 bases, with 13 bases between them. The CDR3 is made up of 14 amino acids. In nucleotides, the CDR3 is TGTGCCAGCGTCGGGGCCCCACCTAACTATGGCTACACCTTC. Residues: CASVGAPPNYGYTF.

The chain employs TRBV5-4 and TRBJ1-5, with TRBD1 matching 9 bases. With 1 base clipped from V and 6 bases from J, the junction kept 11 bases outside the gene matches. Looked up from germline, CDR1 is SGHNT and CDR2 is YYREEE (reference sequence). The CDR3 sequence is 17 residues long. In nucleotides, the CDR3 is TGTGCCAGCAGCTTGCTCCACGTACAGGGGGCGCGTCAGCCCCAGCATTTT. This codes for CASSLLHVQGARQPQHF.

The chain joins TRBV29-1 to TRBJ2-1; 9 bases line up with TRBD2. The V and J ends lost 7 bases and 4 bases, in that order; junction bases with no gene match: 2. Germline CDR1 is SQVTM and CDR2 is ANQGSEA. CDR3 length: 12 amino acids. The CDR3 bases are TGCAGCGCGAGCGGGAGGTACAATGAGCAGTTCTTC. This codes for CSASGRYNEQFF.

V gene TRBV6-1 combines with J gene TRBJ1-3; no reliable D call. The germline CDR1 and CDR2 sequences are MNHNS and SASEGT. The CDR3 extends over 17 amino acids. V lost 0 bases and J lost 4, with 16 bases in between. The CDR3, as DNA: TGTGCCAGCAGTGAAGCGGGCAGATCCACACTGGGAAACACCATATATTTT. Translated: CASSEAGRSTLGNTIYF.

The chain has TRBV11-2 and TRBJ1-1; D is unclear. V lost 5 bases, J lost 4 bases, and 11 bases lay in between. Germline CDR1 reads SGHAT; CDR2 reads FQNNGV. This CDR3 has 13 residues. The CDR3: CASSRGQTTEAFF. DNA for the CDR3: TGTGCCAGCAGCCGCGGGCAAACCACTGAAGCTTTCTTT.

V usage is TRBV7-2 and J usage is TRBJ1-4, with D tentatively TRBD1 (6 bases). Trimming pared 1 base from V and 10 bases from J, leaving 13 bases between. The CDR3 consists of 14 residues. Germline loops: CDR1 SGHTA, CDR2 FQGNSA. The CDR3 DNA follows: TGTGCCAGCAGCTTAGGGGGGCAGGTTGGAAAACTGTTTTTT. It specifies CASSLGGQVGKLFF.